One and the same sample provided the 13 T cell receptor beta chains below, sequenced in a study of CD8 T cells in Susac syndrome. Random hexamers were used to reverse transcribe the RNA input (about 0.5 to 1 ug). Each CDR3 protein is one row after TCRdb ran MiXCR on the immunoSEQ multiplex PCR reads. The sample contains tens of thousands of distinct CDR3 sequences, about 96% of which appear only once. Sequencing was done on a sample of CD8+ T cells from PBMCs. The receptors shown here come from a human donor with Susac syndrome.

V gene TRBV13 combines with J gene TRBJ2-7, with D perhaps TRBD1 or TRBD2 (6 bases each). Germline V CDR1 and CDR2: PRHDT, FYEKMQ (reference sequence). V lost 5 bases and J lost 4, with 21 bases in between. The CDR3 has 16 residues. The CDR3 coding sequence is TGTGCCAGCAGCCCAAGGAGAACGGGGGCGCGGTACGAGCAGTACTTC. Amino acid sequence: CASSPRRTGARYEQYF. The full variable domain, its missing parts supplied by reference TRBV13 and TRBJ2-7, is AAGVIQSPRHLIKEKRETATLKCYPIPRHDTVYWYQQGPGQDPQFLISFYEKMQSDKGSIPDRFSAQQFSDYHSELNMSSLELGDSALYFCASSPRRTGARYEQYFGPGTRLTVT.

The V gene is TRBV20-1, the J gene TRBJ2-3; no definite D call. The germline V gene encodes CDR1 DFQATT and CDR2 SNEGSKA (reference sequence). The CDR3 has 11 residues. V lost 1 base, J lost 5 bases, and 4 bases lay in between. The CDR3 is CSARGVDTQYF. The CDR3 nucleotides are TGCAGTGCTAGAGGGGTAGATACGCAGTATTTT.

The chain couples TRBV30 to TRBJ1-2, with 9 bases fitting TRBD1. CDR3 size: 13 residues. The J segment lost 2 bases and the V segment lost 8 bases, leaving 6 bases of the junction unmatched. Germline V CDR1 and CDR2: GTSNPN, SVGIG (reference sequence). The CDR3 nucleotides are TGTGCCGAGAGGACAGGGGAGAACTATGGCTACACCTTC. Its translation is CAERTGENYGYTF.

J is TRBJ1-2 and V is TRBV20-1, with D unresolved. The V end was cut by 0 bases, the J end by 8 bases, with 10 bases between. Germline V gene data show CDR1 as DFQATT and CDR2 as SNEGSKA (reference sequence). The CDR3 loop spans 12 amino acids. DNA of the CDR3: TGCAGTGCTAGAGATCAGGTGGGAGGCTACACCTTC. Translation: CSARDQVGGYTF.

The chain joins TRBV9 to TRBJ2-7, with D perhaps TRBD2 (6 bases). Between the trimmed V and J ends, which lost 0 bases and 2 bases, there was a span of 12 bases. The CDR3 loop spans 15 amino acids. Germline CDR1 and CDR2: SGDLS and YYNGEE. This CDR3 reads CASSVVDGGAYEQYF. The CDR3 DNA sequence: TGTGCCAGCAGCGTAGTGGACGGGGGAGCCTACGAGCAGTACTTC. Together with reference TRBV9 and TRBJ2-7, the CDR3 gives the full variable domain: DSGVTQTPKHLITATGQRVTLRCSPRSGDLSVYWYQQSLDQGLQFLIQYYNGEERAKGNILERFSAQQFPDLHSELNLSSLELGDSALYFCASSVVDGGAYEQYFGPGTRLTVT.

This clonotype showed up just once. The chain combines TRBV5-4 with TRBJ1-2; the match to TRBD1 covers 11 bases. The germline V gene has CDR1 SGHNT and CDR2 YYREEE (reference sequence). CDR3 size: 15 residues. The trim removed 4 bases at V and 3 bases at J, leaving 5 bases unmatched. CDR3 residues: CASSPGQGAHYGYTF. CDR3 bases: TGTGCCAGCAGCCCTGGACAGGGGGCCCACTATGGCTACACCTTC.

V gene TRBV29-1 combines with J gene TRBJ2-1; D is unresolved. CDR3 length equals 11 residues. V lost 0 bases and J lost 6, with 3 bases in between. Germline V gives CDR1 SQVTM, CDR2 ANQGSEA. This chain's CDR3 is CSVEEVNEQFF. The DNA for the CDR3 is TGCAGCGTTGAAGAGGTCAATGAGCAGTTCTTC.

This chain joins TRBV30 and TRBJ2-3; 8 positions match TRBD1. Germline loops: CDR1 GTSNPN, CDR2 SVGIG (reference sequence). Losses at the gene ends were 8 bases for V and 5 bases for J; bases not matched to a gene: 12. The CDR3 spans 14 residues. CDR3 region: CALLPGQERDTQYF. Here the CDR3 DNA reads TGTGCCCTGTTACCGGGACAGGAGAGAGATACGCAGTATTTT.

The chain links TRBV7-2 to TRBJ1-1; no clear D. Trimming took off 0 bases at V and 0 bases at J, with 8 bases between the two ends. Germline V gives CDR1 SGHTA, CDR2 FQGNSA. This CDR3 has 15 amino acids. This CDR3 is CASSLAGSMNTEAFF. CDR3 DNA: TGTGCCAGCAGCTTAGCGGGCAGTATGAACACTGAAGCTTTCTTT.

The CDR3 DNA reads TGTGCCACCAGCAGACCCCCGAACGGACAGGGTCGGGCTTTCTTT. As protein: CATSRPPNGQGRAFF. The chain couples TRBV15 to TRBJ1-1; 8 nucleotides line up with TRBD1. The CDR3 loop spans 15 amino acids. Unmatched junction bases numbered 13, after V lost 2 bases and J lost 11 bases. The V gene's germline CDR1 is LNHNV and CDR2 YYDKDF (reference sequence).

The chain joins TRBV5-1 to TRBJ2-7; no clear D gene. This CDR3 is 13 amino acids long. Germline CDR1 and CDR2: SGHRS and YFSETQ. Trimming stripped 3 bases from V and 1 base from J, with 8 bases between. Here the CDR3 DNA reads TGCGCCAGCAGCTCGGGCCCGTCCTACGAGCAGTACTTC. Translation gives CASSSGPSYEQYF.

The rearrangement uses TRBV29-1 and TRBJ2-7; unclear D gene. V gave up 3 bases and J gave up 6 bases, with 12 bases separating them. The CDR3 totals 12 residues. Germline CDR1 is SQVTM and CDR2 is ANQGSEA. CDR3 sequence (DNA): TGCAGCGTTGAGGGAAGTAGGGCCGAGCAGTACTTC. Its protein product is CSVEGSRAEQYF.

V and J are TRBV12-3 or TRBV12-4 and TRBJ1-1; D not certain. The ends were cut back, 3 bases at V and 1 base at J, with 3 bases in the middle. The CDR3 runs to 12 residues. The CDR3 sequence is CASSFGNTEAFF. The DNA for the CDR3 is TGTGCCAGCAGTTTCGGGAACACTGAAGCTTTCTTT.